These T cell receptor beta chains were read from a single sample in a study of blood T cell repertoires in COVID-19. Only in-frame clones appear in the TCRdb table, and some are missing; sequencing was by immunoSEQ multiplex PCR. Among 180,000 or so clones listed, 85% to 90% were seen once. Sequenced sample: peripheral blood. The source of these receptors is a person aged 70 to 85 with COVID-19, enrolled during active disease. Both conserved end residues are part of each CDR3. D genes are given only for firm matches. Clone size is given for some rows only: seen once, a few or many times, or a class if the clone is expanded.

J gene | clone size | V gene | D gene | CDR3 DNA | CDR3 protein
TRBJ1-3 | - | TRBV9 | - | TGTGCCAGTGGGGCGGCAGGCTCAGGAAACACCATATATTTT | CASGAAGSGNTIYF
TRBJ2-1 | - | TRBV12-3/TRBV12-4 | - | TGTGCCAGCAGTTTTCTCTATGAGCAGTTCTTC | CASSFLYEQFF
TRBJ2-1 | once | TRBV7-2 | TRBD2 | TGTGCCAGCGCCACTCAAGAAACTAGCGGGAGCTCCTACAATGAGCAGTTCTTC | CASATQETSGSSYNEQFF
TRBJ1-4 | once | TRBV7-2 | - | TGTGCCAGCAGCTTTTCGGGGACAACTAATGAAAAACTGTTTTTT | CASSFSGTTNEKLFF
TRBJ1-5 | - | TRBV5-8 | - | TGTGCCAGCAGCTTGGCTTTCGGCAGGGTAGGTTCAGGCAATCAGCCCCAGCATTTT | CASSLAFGRVGSGNQPQHF
TRBJ2-2 | - | TRBV6-6 | - | TGTGCCAGCAGCCCAGGGTCGCGGGAGCTGTTTTTT | CASSPGSRELFF
TRBJ1-1 | - | TRBV5-1 | - | TGCGCCAGCAGCCCAATAACCCAGGGTTCCGCGGTGAACACTGAAGCTTTCTTT | CASSPITQGSAVNTEAFF
TRBJ2-5 | - | TRBV20-1 | - | TGCAGTGATGGCAGAAGTGAGACCCAGTACTTC | CSDGRSETQYF
TRBJ1-1 | - | TRBV6-5 | - | TGTGCCAGCAGTTACACAGGCAACACTGAAGCTTTCTTT | CASSYTGNTEAFF
TRBJ1-1 | - | TRBV5-4 | - | TGTGCCAGCAGCCCGGGGGGTGTACAGCTGAACACTGAAGCTTTCTTT | CASSPGGVQLNTEAFF
TRBJ2-5 | once | TRBV7-2 | TRBD1 | TGTGCCAGCAGCTTCCGCCGGACAGGGGAGACCCAGTACTTC | CASSFRRTGETQYF
TRBJ2-1 | - | TRBV19 | - | TGTGCCAGTAGTATAGTAGGGCTAGCAGGCAATGAGCAGTTCTTC | CASSIVGLAGNEQFF
TRBJ2-7 | - | TRBV28 | - | TGTGCCAGCAGTCTCAGTGGGCCCTACGAGCAGTACTTC | CASSLSGPYEQYF
TRBJ1-2 | - | TRBV19 | - | TGTGCCAGTATCCCCACAGGAACCTATGGCTACACCTTC | CASIPTGTYGYTF
TRBJ2-1 | - | TRBV5-6 | - | TGTGCCAGCAGCCCACTTAGCTCCTACAATGAGCAGTTCTTC | CASSPLSSYNEQFF
TRBJ2-3 | - | TRBV11-3 | TRBD2 | TGTGCCAGCAGCTTTAGCGGGAGGGTAGATACGCAGTATTTT | CASSFSGRVDTQYF
TRBJ2-5 | - | TRBV7-2 | TRBD2 | TGTGCCAGCAGCTTAGATTGGCGGGGGGGCCGAGAGACCCAGTACTTC | CASSLDWRGGRETQYF
TRBJ2-7 | - | TRBV6-2/TRBV6-3 | TRBD2 | TGTGCCAGCAGCGCTAGCGGGAGTTACGAGCAGTACTTC | CASSASGSYEQYF
TRBJ2-1 | - | TRBV12-5 | TRBD2 | TGTGCTAGTGGTCGTGGACTAGCGGGAGGGACCTACAATGAGCAGTTCTTC | CASGRGLAGGTYNEQFF
TRBJ2-3 | - | TRBV7-9 | - | TGTGCCAGCAGCTTACCCCTCGCCGGTGGAGATACGCAGTATTTT | CASSLPLAGGDTQYF
TRBJ1-5 | - | TRBV6-4 | TRBD1 | TGTGCCAGCAGTAGGCGGACAGGGGGCTTGGGCAATCAGCCCCAGCATTTT | CASSRRTGGLGNQPQHF
TRBJ1-2 | - | TRBV28 | TRBD1 | TGTGCCAGCTCCAGGACAGGGGGTCGTGGCTACACCTTC | CASSRTGGRGYTF
TRBJ2-7 | few | TRBV27 | TRBD1 | TGTGCCAGCAGGGCAGGGGGATACGAGCAGTACTTC | CASRAGGYEQYF
TRBJ2-7 | - | TRBV27 | TRBD2 | TGTGCCAGCAGGGGACTAGCGGGAGGGATATACGAGCAGTACTTC | CASRGLAGGIYEQYF
TRBJ1-5 | few | TRBV19 | TRBD1 | TGTGCCACTAGACCGGGACAGGGGGCGTTACCCCAGCATTTT | CATRPGQGALPQHF
TRBJ2-7 | - | TRBV6-2/TRBV6-3 | TRBD2 | TGTGCCAGCAGCCAACCGACTAGCGGGGGCTACGAGCAGTACTTC | CASSQPTSGGYEQYF
TRBJ2-7 | - | TRBV7-8 | TRBD1 | TGTGCCAGCAGCTCCGGGACAGGGGTCGAGCAGTACTTC | CASSSGTGVEQYF
TRBJ2-2 | - | TRBV11-3 | - | TGTGCCAGCAGCTTAAACCGGGCCGTTAGCGGGCTGTTTTTT | CASSLNRAVSGLFF
TRBJ2-5 | few | TRBV10-3 | TRBD1 | TGTGCCATCAGCGCCGCGGGACAGGAGAGACAAGAGACCCAGTACTTC | CAISAAGQERQETQYF
TRBJ1-1 | few | TRBV6-5 | - | TGTGCCAGCAATTACGGGGGGGCGCCGGTAGCTTTCTTT | CASNYGGAPVAFF
TRBJ1-2 | - | TRBV3-1/TRBV3-2 | TRBD1 | TGTGCCAGCAGCCGCCGACAGGGGAGTCATGGCTACACCTTC | CASSRRQGSHGYTF
TRBJ1-1 | - | TRBV7-9 | TRBD1 | TGTGCCAGCACCACAGGGGCGAAGAACACTGAAGCTTTCTTT | CASTTGAKNTEAFF
TRBJ1-1 | - | TRBV3-1/TRBV3-2 | - | TGTGCCAGCAGCCCTCTTGAAGCTTTCTTT | CASSPLEAFF
TRBJ2-3 | - | TRBV7-2 | TRBD2 | TGTGCCAGCAGCCTGACTAGCCGTGTCGATACGCAGTATTTT | CASSLTSRVDTQYF
TRBJ1-1 | - | TRBV7-3 | - | TGTGCCAGCAGCTTAGGCAGGGCGGGGACTGAAGCTTTCTTT | CASSLGRAGTEAFF
TRBJ2-4 | - | TRBV6-2/TRBV6-3 | - | TGTGCCAGCAGCCGAAATCCAGGGGAAGCCAAAAACATTCAGTACTTC | CASSRNPGEAKNIQYF
TRBJ2-1 | - | TRBV2 | - | TGTGCCAGCAGGGGGGGGACAGGAGGAAATGAGCAGTTCTTC | CASRGGTGGNEQFF
TRBJ1-4 | - | TRBV3-1/TRBV3-2 | - | TGTGCCAGCAGCCCTCTCCCGACAGTCAGAGAAAAACTGTTTTTT | CASSPLPTVREKLFF
TRBJ2-7 | - | TRBV4-3 | - | TGCGCCAGCAGCCAAGGTAGACGGTCAGGCGAGCAGTACTTC | CASSQGRRSGEQYF
TRBJ1-4 | - | TRBV30 | - | TGTGCCTGGAGTGACCGCAGGTTTAATGAAAAACTGTTTTTT | CAWSDRRFNEKLFF
TRBJ2-1 | - | TRBV27 | TRBD1 | TGTGCCAGCAGTAATCCAGGGGGCTTGTTGCTATCTGGGCAGTTCTTC | CASSNPGGLLLSGQFF
TRBJ2-7 | - | TRBV3-1/TRBV3-2 | - | TGTGCCAGCAGCCATTGTTTGCTCAGATCCTACGAGCAGTACTTC | CASSHCLLRSYEQYF
TRBJ2-1 | - | TRBV4-1 | TRBD2 | TGCGCCAGCAGCCCCCCGGTTAGGCGGGGGTCGAGCTCCTACAATGAGCAGTTCTTC | CASSPPVRRGSSSYNEQFF
TRBJ1-1 | - | TRBV6-5 | - | TGTGCCAGCAGTTACCGCCAGGGAGGGAACACTGAAGCTTTCTTT | CASSYRQGGNTEAFF
TRBJ2-1 | - | TRBV18 | TRBD1 | TGTGCCAGCTCGTTGAACGAGGGACAGGGGAACAATGAGCAGTTCTTC | CASSLNEGQGNNEQFF
TRBJ2-7 | once | TRBV7-9 | - | TGTGCCAGCAGCTTAGCGGGCAGGGTGGACGAGCAGTACTTC | CASSLAGRVDEQYF
TRBJ2-5 | - | TRBV28 | TRBD2 | TGTGCCCCCCCGGCTAGCGGGCAAGAGACCCAGTACTTC | CAPPASGQETQYF
TRBJ2-3 | - | TRBV6-1 | - | TGTGCCAGCAGTGAATGGGCGGGCATAACAGATACGCAGTATTTT | CASSEWAGITDTQYF
TRBJ2-6 | - | TRBV9 | TRBD2 | TGTGCCAGCAGCGGATCGGGGGGACTAGCGGGGGCCCGCTCTGGGGCCAACGTCCTGACTTTC | CASSGSGGLAGARSGANVLTF
TRBJ1-5 | - | TRBV18 | TRBD1 | TGTGCCAGCTCACCATCGGGACAGGGGGCTGGGCAGCCCCAGCATTTT | CASSPSGQGAGQPQHF
TRBJ1-5 | - | TRBV5-8 | - | TGTGCCAGCAGCTTGGGTTCAGGACATAGCAATCAGCCCCAGCATTTT | CASSLGSGHSNQPQHF
TRBJ2-2 | - | TRBV24-1 | - | TGTGCCACCAGTGTAAATAGCATAACCGGGGAGCTGTTTTTT | CATSVNSITGELFF
TRBJ2-5 | - | TRBV5-1 | - | TGCGCCAGCAGCTTATCCCCAGTGACCCAGTACTTC | CASSLSPVTQYF
TRBJ2-5 | - | TRBV5-6 | - | TGTGCCAGCAGCATCTCCCACCGGGACAACCAAGAGACCCAGTACTTC | CASSISHRDNQETQYF
TRBJ1-5 | once | TRBV5-6 | - | TGTGCCAGCAGCTTGGCCGGGGGGCGGCCCCAGCATTTT | CASSLAGGRPQHF
TRBJ2-2 | few | TRBV5-5 | TRBD1 | TGTGCCAGCAGCTTGAATCCGACAGGGGGTGTCGGGGAGCTGTTTTTT | CASSLNPTGGVGELFF
TRBJ1-2 | few | TRBV3-1/TRBV3-2 | - | TGTGCCAGCAGCCAAGCCGAGGGATATGGCTATGGCTACACCTTC | CASSQAEGYGYGYTF
TRBJ2-1 | - | TRBV12-5 | - | TGTGCTAGTGGTCTGAGTCGGGAGCAGTTCTTC | CASGLSREQFF